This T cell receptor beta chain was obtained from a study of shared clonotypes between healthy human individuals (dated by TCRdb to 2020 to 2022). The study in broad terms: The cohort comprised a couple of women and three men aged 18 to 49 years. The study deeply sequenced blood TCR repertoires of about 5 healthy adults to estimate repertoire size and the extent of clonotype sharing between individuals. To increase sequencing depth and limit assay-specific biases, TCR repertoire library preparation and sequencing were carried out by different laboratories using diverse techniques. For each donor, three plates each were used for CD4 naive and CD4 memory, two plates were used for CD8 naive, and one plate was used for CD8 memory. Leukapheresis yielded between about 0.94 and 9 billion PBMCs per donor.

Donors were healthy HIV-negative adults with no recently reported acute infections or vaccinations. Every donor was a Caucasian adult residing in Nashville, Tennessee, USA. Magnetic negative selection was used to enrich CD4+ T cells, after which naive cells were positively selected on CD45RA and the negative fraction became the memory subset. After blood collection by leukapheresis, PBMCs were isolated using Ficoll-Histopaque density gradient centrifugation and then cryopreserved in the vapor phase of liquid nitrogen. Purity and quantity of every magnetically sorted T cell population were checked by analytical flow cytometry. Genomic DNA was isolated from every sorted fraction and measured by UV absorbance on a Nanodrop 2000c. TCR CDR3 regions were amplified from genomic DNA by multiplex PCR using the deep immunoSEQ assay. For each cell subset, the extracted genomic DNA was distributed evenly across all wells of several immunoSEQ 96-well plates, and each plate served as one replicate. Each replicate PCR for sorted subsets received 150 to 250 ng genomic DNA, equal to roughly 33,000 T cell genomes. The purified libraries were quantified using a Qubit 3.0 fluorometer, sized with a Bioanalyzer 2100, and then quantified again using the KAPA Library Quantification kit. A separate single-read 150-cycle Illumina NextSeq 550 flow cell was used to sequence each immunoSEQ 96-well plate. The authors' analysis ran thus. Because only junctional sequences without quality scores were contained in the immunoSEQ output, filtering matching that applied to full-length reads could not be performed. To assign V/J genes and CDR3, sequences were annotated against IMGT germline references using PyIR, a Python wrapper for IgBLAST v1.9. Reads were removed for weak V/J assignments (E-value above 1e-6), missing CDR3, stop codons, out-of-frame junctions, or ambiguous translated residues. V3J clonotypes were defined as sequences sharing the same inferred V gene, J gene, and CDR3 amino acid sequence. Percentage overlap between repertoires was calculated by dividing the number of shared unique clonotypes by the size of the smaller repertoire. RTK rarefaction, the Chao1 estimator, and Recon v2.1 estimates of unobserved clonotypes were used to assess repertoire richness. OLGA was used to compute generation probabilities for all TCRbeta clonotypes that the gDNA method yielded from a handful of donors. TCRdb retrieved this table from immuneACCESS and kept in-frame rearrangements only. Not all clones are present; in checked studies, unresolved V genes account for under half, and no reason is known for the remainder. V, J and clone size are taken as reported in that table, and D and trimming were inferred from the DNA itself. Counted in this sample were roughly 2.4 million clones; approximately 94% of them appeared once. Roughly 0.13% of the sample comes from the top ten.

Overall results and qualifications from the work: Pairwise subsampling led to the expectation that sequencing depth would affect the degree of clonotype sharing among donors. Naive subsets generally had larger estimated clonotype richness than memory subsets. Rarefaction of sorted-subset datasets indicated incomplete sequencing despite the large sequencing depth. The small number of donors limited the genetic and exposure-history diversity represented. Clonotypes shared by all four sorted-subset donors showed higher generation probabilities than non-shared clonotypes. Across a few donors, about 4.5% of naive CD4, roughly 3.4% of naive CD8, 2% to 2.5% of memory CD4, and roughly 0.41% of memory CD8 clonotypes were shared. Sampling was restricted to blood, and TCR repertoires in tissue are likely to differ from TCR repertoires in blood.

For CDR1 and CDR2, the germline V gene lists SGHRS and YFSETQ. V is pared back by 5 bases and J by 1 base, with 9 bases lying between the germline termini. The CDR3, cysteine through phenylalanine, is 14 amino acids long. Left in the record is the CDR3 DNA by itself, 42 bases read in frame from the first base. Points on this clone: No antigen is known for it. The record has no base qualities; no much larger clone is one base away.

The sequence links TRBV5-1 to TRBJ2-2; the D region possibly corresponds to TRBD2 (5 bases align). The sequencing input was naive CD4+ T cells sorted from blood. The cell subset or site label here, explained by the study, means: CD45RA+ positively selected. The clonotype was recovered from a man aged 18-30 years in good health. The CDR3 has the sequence CASRLLGNTGELFF. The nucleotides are TGCGCCAGCAGACTACTAGGGAACACCGGGGAGCTGTTTTTT.